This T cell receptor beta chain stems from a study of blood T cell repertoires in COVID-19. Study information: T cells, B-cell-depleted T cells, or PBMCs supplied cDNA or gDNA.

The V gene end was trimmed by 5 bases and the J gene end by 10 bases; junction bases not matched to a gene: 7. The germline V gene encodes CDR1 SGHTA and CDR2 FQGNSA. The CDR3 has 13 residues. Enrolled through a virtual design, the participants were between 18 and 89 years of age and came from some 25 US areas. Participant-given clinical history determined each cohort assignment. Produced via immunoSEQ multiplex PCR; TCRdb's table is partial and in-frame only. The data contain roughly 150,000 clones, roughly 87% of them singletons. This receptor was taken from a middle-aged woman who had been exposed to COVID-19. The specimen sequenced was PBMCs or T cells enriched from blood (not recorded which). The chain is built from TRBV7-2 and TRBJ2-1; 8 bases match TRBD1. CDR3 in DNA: TGTGCCAGCAGCAGGGACAGGCCAGGCGAGCAGTTCTTC. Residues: CASSRDRPGEQFF.